This TCR beta chain was documented in a study of blood T cell repertoires in COVID-19. During the 2 weeks before they entered the study, exposed participants had met someone with a PCR-confirmed or clinician-diagnosed COVID-19 case. V was pared by 3 bases and J by 0 bases, with 19 bases of the junction left unmatched. Per the germline V gene, CDR1 is SGHDN and CDR2 is FVKESK. The CDR3 extends over 21 amino acids. The repertoire was sequenced with immunoSEQ multiplex PCR; TCRdb's copy has only in-frame clones and lacks some. The sample comprises 220,000 or so clones, about 90% of which are singletons, and around 16% rests with the top ten.

This clonotype originated in a man younger than 40 who had been exposed to COVID-19. The source material was PBMCs or T cells enriched from blood (not recorded which). V is TRBV14 and J is TRBJ2-2; TRBD1 agrees at 7 bases. The CDR3 DNA is TGTGCCAGCAGCCACCGCCTCCTTACAGGGGACCTAATATCGAACACCGGGGAGCTGTTTTTT. Its translation: CASSHRLLTGDLISNTGELFF.